This T cell receptor beta chain was identified in a study of blood T cell repertoires in COVID-19. Study information: PBMCs, B-cell-depleted T cells, or T cells were the source of the cDNA or gDNA that made up the material.

The CDR3 spans 15 residues. Trimming at V came to 5 bases and at J to 4 bases, leaving 6 bases not matched to a gene. Germline loops: CDR1 SEHNR, CDR2 FQNEAQ (reference sequence). Assay: immunoSEQ multiplex PCR; the TCRdb copy retains only in-frame clones and omits some. The table includes about 99,000 clones, around four fifths detected once. This clonotype originated in a human donor in a cohort sampled during active COVID-19. Specimen: peripheral blood. V is TRBV7-9 and J is TRBJ2-3; 10 bases map to TRBD1. The CDR3 nucleotides read TGTGCCAGCAGCCCTAGGACAGGGGGGGCAGATACGCAGTATTTT. It codes for CASSPRTGGADTQYF.